The sequence of this T cell receptor (beta chain) was determined in a study of early T cells in non-severe SARS-CoV-2 infection. This clonotype has just a few counts. As part of library construction, unique molecular identifiers were attached to individual cDNA molecules. TCRdb processed the 5' RACE reads anew with MiXCR; each CDR3 protein has one entry. This sample has 70,000 to 75,000 distinct CDR3 sequences; roughly 13% occur once, and the top ten carry about 14%. The trim removed 2 bases at V and 6 bases at J, leaving 10 bases unmatched. Germline V gives CDR1 MNHNS, CDR2 SASEGT. The CDR3 runs to 17 residues.

The chain recombines TRBV6-1 with TRBJ2-3; 11 nucleotides agree with TRBD2. The source material was whole blood. This TCR derives from an adult who was a healthcare worker with PCR-confirmed SARS-CoV-2 infection or an uninfected control (not recorded which). CDR3 sequence reads: CASSELNSGGAGDTQYF. The CDR3 region has the DNA TGTGCCAGCAGTGAACTGAATAGCGGGGGGGCCGGGGATACGCAGTATTTT.